These T cell receptor beta chains were read from a single sample in a study of T cell repertoires in cytomegalovirus infection. MiXCR, applied by TCRdb to the reads, yields one record per CDR3 protein. The sample includes approximately 500,000 distinct CDR3 sequences, roughly 12% of them seen just once. The sequenced sample consisted of PBMCs. The receptor set was obtained from a human donor in good health (CMV status not recorded). Some clones in this sample may be carry-over from other donors' samples. CDR3s include the opening cysteine and the closing phenylalanine or tryptophan. A D gene is named only where the DNA matches it firmly. Size is omitted from some rows. Given values are once, few, many or a class for expanded clones.

clone size,V gene,D gene,J gene,CDR3 DNA,CDR3 protein
many,TRBV7-6,TRBD1,TRBJ1-1,TGTGCCAGCAGCATCGGGACAGGGAACACTGAAGCTTTCTTT,CASSIGTGNTEAFF
NA,TRBV6-1,TRBD2,TRBJ2-3,TGTGCCAGCAGTCGTTCGTTGGCGGGGGGCACAGATACGCAGTATTTT,CASSRSLAGGTDTQYF
many,TRBV29-1,NA,TRBJ2-7,TGCAGCGTTTCGTGGCAGGACTCCTACGAGCAGTACTTC,CSVSWQDSYEQYF
many,TRBV11-3,TRBD2,TRBJ2-1,TGTGCCAGCAGCGGATCTAGCGGGAGGTCCGGGGGTGAGCAGTTCTTC,CASSGSSGRSGGEQFF
NA,TRBV27,NA,TRBJ1-2,TGTGCCAGCAGTTTTGGAGGGGAGGTTGGCTACACCTTC,CASSFGGEVGYTF
NA,TRBV29-1,TRBD1,TRBJ1-2,TGCAGCGTTCACGGGCAGGGGGCGTCGGGTGGCTACACCTTC,CSVHGQGASGGYTF
NA,TRBV5-1,NA,TRBJ2-3,TGCGCCAGTACAGAGGGTGGCTCGTCTAGCACAGATACGCAGTATTTT,CASTEGGSSSTDTQYF
NA,TRBV20-1,TRBD1,TRBJ1-3,TGCAGTGCTCCTCCAAGGACAGGCGCTGGAAACACCATATATTTT,CSAPPRTGAGNTIYF
many,TRBV12-3/TRBV12-4,NA,TRBJ1-2,TGTGCCAGCATCCTCGGAGGGAACTATGGCTACACCTTC,CASILGGNYGYTF
few,TRBV5-6,NA,TRBJ2-2,TGTGCCAGCAGCTTAGACAGCGCCGGGGAGCTGTTTTTT,CASSLDSAGELFF
many,TRBV6-6,NA,TRBJ2-3,TGTGCCAGCAGTACCCTACAGGGGGGGGATACGCAGTATTTT,CASSTLQGGDTQYF
many,TRBV27,NA,TRBJ1-1,TGTGCCAGCAGTTTCGCAGGGGACACTGAAGCTTTCTTT,CASSFAGDTEAFF
NA,TRBV2,NA,TRBJ1-1,TGTGCCAGCAGTGAAGATGGGGACACTGAAGCTTTCTTT,CASSEDGDTEAFF
many,TRBV7-9,TRBD1,TRBJ2-1,TGTGCCAGCAGCCACCGGGACAGGGTTTACAATGAGCAGTTCTTC,CASSHRDRVYNEQFF
many,TRBV12-3/TRBV12-4,TRBD2,TRBJ2-5,TGTGCCAGCAGTTGGGGCGGGAGGGATCAAGAGACCCAGTACTTC,CASSWGGRDQETQYF
many,TRBV27,TRBD1,TRBJ2-6,TGTGCCAGCAGCCAGGACAGGGCGCTCTCTGGGGCCAACGTCCTGACTTTC,CASSQDRALSGANVLTF
NA,TRBV3-1,NA,TRBJ2-7,TGTGCCAGCAGCCAAGGTGTCAGGGGAGACGAGCAGTACTTC,CASSQGVRGDEQYF
many,TRBV18,NA,TRBJ1-5,TGTGCCAGCTCACTATACCCCCCAGGGAGCAATCAGCCCCAGCATTTT,CASSLYPPGSNQPQHF
few,TRBV9,TRBD2,TRBJ2-2,TGTGCCAGCAGCGTATACGTCGGGAGGGCCGTCGGGGAGCTGTTTTTT,CASSVYVGRAVGELFF
many,TRBV12-3/TRBV12-4,NA,TRBJ1-2,TGTGCCAGCAGAGGGGACTGGGATAACTATGGCTACACCTTC,CASRGDWDNYGYTF
many,TRBV20-1,NA,TRBJ2-5,TGCAGTGCTAGAAGGGAGAACAGAAAGGAGACCCAGTACTTC,CSARRENRKETQYF
few,TRBV7-9,NA,TRBJ2-3,TGTGCCAGCAGCTTAGCGGCCCAACTCCTCAAGGATACGCAGTATTTT,CASSLAAQLLKDTQYF
NA,TRBV30,TRBD1,TRBJ2-7,TGTGCCGGGCTAGGACAGGGCTACGAGCAGTACTTC,CAGLGQGYEQYF
many,TRBV11-2,TRBD2,TRBJ2-1,TGTGCCAGCAGCTTATACGCGGGAGGGCCCAATGAGCAGTTCTTC,CASSLYAGGPNEQFF
many,TRBV7-9,NA,TRBJ1-1,TGTGCCAGCAGCCCCCGTAAGGCCCGAACCATGAACACTGAAGCTTTCTTT,CASSPRKARTMNTEAFF
many,TRBV6-1,NA,TRBJ1-3,TGTGCCAGCAGTGCCGACAACTCTGGAAACACCATATATTTT,CASSADNSGNTIYF
many,TRBV6-1,TRBD1,TRBJ1-2,TGTGCCAGCCTGGGACAGGGGGCTCGGGACTATGGCTACACCTTC,CASLGQGARDYGYTF
many,TRBV29-1,NA,TRBJ2-3,TGCAGCTTTGGGTTAGGGCTAAAAGATACGCAGTATTTT,CSFGLGLKDTQYF
many,TRBV7-3,TRBD2,TRBJ2-1,TGTGCCAGCAGCTCAAGGGCTAGCGGGTTGCAGTTCTTC,CASSSRASGLQFF
NA,TRBV27,NA,TRBJ2-7,TGTGCCAGCAGTTTAAGCAGGGGAGCCTACGAGCAGTACTTC,CASSLSRGAYEQYF
NA,TRBV28,TRBD2,TRBJ2-1,TGTGCCAGCAGTCCTCCCCCGGGAGGGGGAGGAGAGCAGTTCTTC,CASSPPPGGGGEQFF
NA,TRBV9,NA,TRBJ2-5,TGTGCCAGCAGCGGAGGACAAGAGACCCAGTACTTC,CASSGGQETQYF
few,TRBV5-5,NA,TRBJ2-1,TGTGCCAGCAGCTTGAATCACAATGAGCAGTTCTTC,CASSLNHNEQFF
many,TRBV12-3/TRBV12-4,NA,TRBJ1-1,TGTGCCAGCAGTTTGCTCGAAGGGGTCTCGAACACTGAAGCTTTCTTT,CASSLLEGVSNTEAFF
few,TRBV14,NA,TRBJ1-2,TGTGCCAGCAGCCCCCTGGCAAGGCCCTATGGCTACACCTTC,CASSPLARPYGYTF
few,TRBV5-5,NA,TRBJ2-4,TGTGCCAGCAGCCTCCAGGGGGGGGTAGGGAACATTCAGTACTTC,CASSLQGGVGNIQYF
NA,TRBV20-1,NA,TRBJ1-1,TGCAGTGCTAGGGTGGGGGCCTCGAACACTGAAGCTTTCTTT,CSARVGASNTEAFF
many,TRBV11-2,NA,TRBJ2-1,TGTGCCAGCCCTCTTCGAGGGGAGCAGTTCTTC,CASPLRGEQFF
many,TRBV7-6,NA,TRBJ2-3,TGTGCCAGCAGCTTTCCGGGACTCTTCCCGGCAGATACGCAGTATTTT,CASSFPGLFPADTQYF
many,TRBV6-1,TRBD1,TRBJ1-2,TGTGCCAGCATCTACGGGGGGCCCCCAGGCCAGGGGGCCTATGGCTACACCTTC,CASIYGGPPGQGAYGYTF
NA,TRBV20-1,NA,TRBJ1-2,TGCAGTGCTAGCGTCCAGATGAACTATGGCTACACCTTC,CSASVQMNYGYTF
NA,TRBV6-4,NA,TRBJ1-6,TGTGCCAGCCCGGACAGAGGTGACTATAATTCACCCCTCCACTTT,CASPDRGDYNSPLHF
many,TRBV7-3,TRBD2,TRBJ2-5,TGTGCCAGCAGCTTAGAGACGGGAGGGCCCCAAGAGACCCAGTACTTC,CASSLETGGPQETQYF
many,TRBV9,NA,TRBJ2-1,TGTGCCAGCAGCGTAGGGGCGGGACAGAGATTTTACAATGAGCAGTTCTTC,CASSVGAGQRFYNEQFF
many,TRBV7-8,TRBD2,TRBJ2-1,TGTGCCAGCAGCGAACTAGCGGGATTCGGCAATGAGCAGTTCTTC,CASSELAGFGNEQFF
NA,TRBV9,TRBD2,TRBJ2-3,TGTGCCAGCAGCTCTTCCGGGACTAACACAGATACGCAGTATTTT,CASSSSGTNTDTQYF
NA,TRBV3-1,NA,TRBJ2-2,TGTGCCAGCAGCCAATTTAGGCTATCGAACACCGGGGAGCTGTTTTTT,CASSQFRLSNTGELFF
many,TRBV2,NA,TRBJ2-7,TGTGCCAGCACCCAGGACACCTCCTACGAGCAGTACTTC,CASTQDTSYEQYF
NA,TRBV2,TRBD1,TRBJ2-5,TGTGCCAGCAGGAGGGCCGGGGACAGCTACCGAGAGACCCAGTACTTC,CASRRAGDSYRETQYF
few,TRBV14,TRBD2,TRBJ2-3,TGTGCCAGCAGCCACCGGACTAGCGGGAACGCCTTGGGCACAGATACGCAGTATTTT,CASSHRTSGNALGTDTQYF
many,TRBV5-1,NA,TRBJ2-1,TGCGCCAGCAGCTTGACCGGGGGCTACAATGAGCAGTTCTTC,CASSLTGGYNEQFF
NA,TRBV11-2,NA,TRBJ2-3,TGTGCCAGCAGCTCCAGGACCGGCGACACAGATACGCAGTATTTT,CASSSRTGDTDTQYF
NA,TRBV14,NA,TRBJ2-3,TGTGCCAGCAGCCAAGGGATCACTGGCACAGATACGCAGTATTTT,CASSQGITGTDTQYF
few,TRBV29-1,TRBD1,TRBJ2-5,TGCAGCGTTGACCTCGGACAGGGCCCGTGGACCCAGTACTTC,CSVDLGQGPWTQYF
many,TRBV7-9,NA,TRBJ1-5,TGTGCCAGCAGCCCCGGGCATTTT,CASSPGHF
NA,TRBV29-1,NA,TRBJ1-1,TGCAGCGTACTCTCTAGTGGAGCTTTCTTT,CSVLSSGAFF
many,TRBV7-2,TRBD2,TRBJ2-3,TGTGCCAGTTCTAAAGGACTAGAAAAAAATACGCAGTATTTT,CASSKGLEKNTQYF
NA,TRBV27,NA,TRBJ2-5,TGTGCCAGCAGTATAGGGGGAGAGTTTCCAGAGACCCAGTACTTC,CASSIGGEFPETQYF